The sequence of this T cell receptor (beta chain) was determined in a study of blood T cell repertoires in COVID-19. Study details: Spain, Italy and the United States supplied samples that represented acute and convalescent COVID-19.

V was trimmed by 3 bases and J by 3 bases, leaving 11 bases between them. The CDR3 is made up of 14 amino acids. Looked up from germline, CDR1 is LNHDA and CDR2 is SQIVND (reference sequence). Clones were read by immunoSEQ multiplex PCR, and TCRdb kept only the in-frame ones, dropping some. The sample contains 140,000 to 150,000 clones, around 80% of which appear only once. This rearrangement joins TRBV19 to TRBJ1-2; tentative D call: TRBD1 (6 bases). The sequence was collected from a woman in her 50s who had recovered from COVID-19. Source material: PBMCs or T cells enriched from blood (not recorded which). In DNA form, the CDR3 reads TGTGCCAGTAGTATTCAGGGGCAGGACTATGGCTACACCTTC. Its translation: CASSIQGQDYGYTF.